Each of the 10 T cell receptor beta chains below was sequenced from the same sample in a study of T cell repertoires and HLA-DP antigens. The table came from immunoSEQ multiplex PCR; TCRdb's copy has only in-frame clones and leaves some out. Among about 89,000 clones, roughly 86% were seen once, and the ten largest hold roughly 1.5%. These receptors' antigens are unknown. Sequenced: CD4+ T cells from PBMCs. The receptor source for this set is a man aged 50 to 59 in good health and CMV-seronegative.

The chain recombines TRBV18 with TRBJ1-2; 7 bases agree with TRBD1. The V gene end was trimmed by 6 bases and the J gene end by 0 bases; junction bases not matched to a gene: 13. This CDR3 is 17 amino acids long. Germline assignment: CDR1 KGHSH and CDR2 LQKENI. The CDR3 spells CASSPYRDSDSNYGYTF. DNA of the CDR3: TGTGCCAGCTCCCCGTACCGGGACAGCGACTCTAACTATGGCTACACCTTC.

The V and J genes are TRBV2 and TRBJ2-3, with 9 bases that match TRBD2. The germline V gene encodes CDR1 SNHLY and CDR2 FYNNEI. CDR3 size: 16 residues. V was pared by 6 bases and J by 4 bases, with 11 bases of the junction left unmatched. The CDR3 coding sequence is TGTGCCAGCAGCTTTAGCGGGAGTATTAAACCAGATACGCAGTATTTT. It translates to CASSFSGSIKPDTQYF.

This chain joins TRBV5-4 and TRBJ2-3; no reliable D call. The ends were cut back, 1 base at V and 2 bases at J, with 11 bases in the middle. Germline V lookup: CDR1 SGHNT, CDR2 YYREEE (reference sequence). The CDR3 runs 15 residues. As DNA, the CDR3 is TGTGCCAGCAGCTTGTCGGCTGTCTTCACAGATACGCAGTATTTT. Its translation: CASSLSAVFTDTQYF. Filled out from reference TRBV5-4 and TRBJ2-3, the complete variable domain reads ETGVTQSPTHLIKTRGQQVTLRCSSQSGHNTVSWYQQALGQGPQFIFQYYREEENGRGNFPPRFSGLQFPNYSSELNVNALELDDSALYLCASSLSAVFTDTQYFGPGTRLTVL.

V and J are TRBV4-3 and TRBJ2-1; D unresolved. Trimming removed 3 bases from V and 3 bases from J, with 3 bases in between. CDR3 size: 12 residues. Germline V gives CDR1 LGHNA, CDR2 YSLEER. CDR3 in amino acids: CASSQDYNEQFF. The CDR3 bases are TGCGCCAGCAGCCAGGACTACAATGAGCAGTTCTTC.

CDR3 nucleotide sequence: TGTGCCAGCAGTCCCCGCGGGAGAGGGGGTCGGGACGGGGAGCTGTTTTTT. Amino acid sequence: CASSPRGRGGRDGELFF. The chain uses TRBV27 and TRBJ2-2; TRBD2 might be the D (7 bases). The CDR3 is 17 residues long. The V end lost 5 bases, the J end lost 7 bases, and 23 bases lay between the germline ends. Germline loops: CDR1 MNHEY, CDR2 SMNVEV (reference sequence).

The chain is built from TRBV5-1 and TRBJ2-5; 7 bases are shared with TRBD2. Per the germline V gene, CDR1 is SGHRS and CDR2 is YFSETQ. After removal of 0 bases from V and 0 bases from J, the junction contained 5 bases not matched to a gene. The CDR3 spans 16 residues. CDR3 DNA sequence: TGCGCCAGCAGCTTGGAGGCAGGGAGGGACCAAGAGACCCAGTACTTC. Translation gives CASSLEAGRDQETQYF.

V gene TRBV6-5 combines with J gene TRBJ1-5, with D perhaps matching TRBD1 (6 bases). The V and J ends lost 4 bases and 8 bases respectively, with 12 bases between them. This CDR3 contains 13 residues. Germline V gives CDR1 MNHEY, CDR2 SVGAGI. The DNA of the CDR3 is TGTGCCAGCAGTTCGGACAGACTGGAGCCCCAGCATTTT. Translating gives CASSSDRLEPQHF.

The chain joins TRBV2 to TRBJ2-5; D may match TRBD1 or TRBD2 (5 bases each). Germline assignment: CDR1 SNHLY and CDR2 FYNNEI. Trimming cost V 4 bases and J 2 bases, with 8 bases left between them. CDR3 length: 13 residues. CDR3 sequence (DNA): TGTGCCAGCAGTGGGGGGAATCAAGAGACCCAGTACTTC. It translates to CASSGGNQETQYF.

This chain links TRBV19 with TRBJ2-1; D possibly corresponds to TRBD2 (5 bases). Germline V gene sequence: CDR1 LNHDA, CDR2 SQIVND (reference sequence). The CDR3 runs 13 residues. Trimming took off 5 bases at V and 9 bases at J, with 14 bases between the two ends. The CDR3 region has the DNA TGTGCCAGTAGTCCATTCGATGAGGGTGAGCAGTTCTTC. Its translation is CASSPFDEGEQFF.

The chain has TRBV5-4 and TRBJ2-5, with a weak D call TRBD1 (6 bases). Trimming left V 2 bases short and J 2 bases short, with 10 bases between. Germline V CDR1 and CDR2: SGHNT, YYREEE (reference sequence). There are 14 residues in the CDR3. The DNA of the CDR3 is TGTGCCAGCAGCTTATTAACAGGGCAAGAGACCCAGTACTTC. This translates into CASSLLTGQETQYF.